The present entry profiles one T cell receptor beta chain with its context. Other DNA sequences in this specimen translate into the identical CDR3. The CDR3 sequence is 11 residues long. Trimming stripped 6 bases from V and 0 bases from J, with 3 bases between. The germline V gene has CDR1 LGHDT and CDR2 YNNKEL (reference sequence). This sample is drawn from a study of blood T cell repertoires in COVID-19. Across the study: PBMCs, B-cell-depleted T cells, or T cells provided the cDNA or gDNA that made up the material.

Individuals aged about 18 to 89 years were recruited from 20 to 25 US areas. Cohort allocation depended upon clinical history that participants reported. Among Cohort 3 donors, those recovered had two negative PCRs, clearance, or symptom resolution. Sequencing used immunoSEQ multiplex PCR; TCRdb keeps in-frame clones, though not all of them. Among about 310,000 clones listed, approximately 89% were seen once. The rearrangement joins TRBV3-1 (or the pseudogene TRBV3-2) to TRBJ2-7; D remains ambiguous. This receptor was identified in a woman in her 30s who had recovered from COVID-19. The source material was PBMCs or T cells enriched from blood (not recorded which). The CDR3, as DNA: TGTGCCAGCAGTCACTCCTACGAGCAGTACTTC. Protein sequence: CASSHSYEQYF.